A single sample is the source of the 2 T cell receptor beta chains below, sequenced in a study of shared clonotypes between healthy human individuals. Some clones are missing from TCRdb's copy, which holds only in-frame ones; the method was immunoSEQ multiplex PCR. The sample has over 1.5 million clones; approximately 98% are singletons. The source material was naive CD4+ T cells sorted from blood. Subset described: CD45RA+ positively selected. The receptors come from a young man in good health.

The V and J genes are TRBV18 and TRBJ1-1; TRBD1 matches at 8 bases. V lost 5 bases, J lost 4 bases, and 15 bases stayed unmatched. This CDR3 comprises 17 residues. The germline CDR1 and CDR2 sequences are KGHSH and LQKENI. CDR3 protein: CASSSRGQGAPSTEAFF. For the CDR3, the DNA is TGTGCCAGCTCATCACGCGGGCAGGGGGCGCCTAGCACTGAAGCTTTCTTT.

The chain recombines TRBV9 with TRBJ2-5; TRBD2 matches at 9 bases. The V and J ends lost 0 bases and 1 base, in that order; junction bases with no gene match: 7. The CDR3 runs to 17 residues. The germline gives CDR1 SGDLS, CDR2 YYNGEE. The CDR3 spells CASSVDPAGGAQETQYF. Here the CDR3 DNA reads TGTGCCAGCAGCGTAGATCCGGCGGGAGGGGCCCAAGAGACCCAGTACTTC.